This passage covers 32 T cell receptor beta chains from one sample sequenced in a study of regulatory T cells in long-lasting Graves disease. Relying on iRepertoire HTBI primers and Arm-PCR of CDR3 regions, the team built TCR beta libraries. TCRdb used MiXCR to reprocess the multiplex PCR reads, holding one entry per CDR3 protein. The sample includes about 350,000 distinct CDR3 sequences, around 16% of them seen just once. The time point: newly diagnosed GD, antithyroid drugs for less than 3 months. Following extraction of RNA from PBMCs, that RNA was used to make the TCR library. The sample was also linked to a second study, of T cells in Graves' hyperthyroidism and ophthalmopathy.

The material sequenced was peripheral blood mononuclear cells (PBMCs), taken at new diagnosis, from a patient treated with antithyroid drugs. Receptor source: a woman aged 18-29 years with Graves disease.

V gene TRBV6-2 or TRBV6-3 combines with J gene TRBJ1-1, with TRBD1 as a possible D gene (6 bases). Per the germline V gene, CDR1 is MNHEY and CDR2 is SVGEGT. The CDR3 contains 13 residues. The germline V and J ends were trimmed by 7 bases and 0 bases, with 9 bases remaining between them. CDR3 amino acids: CASNGQLNTEAFF. The CDR3 DNA sequence: TGTGCCAGCAATGGACAGTTGAACACTGAAGCTTTCTTT.

In its sample, this clonotype was seen many times. The rearrangement uses TRBV20-1 and TRBJ1-1, with D maybe TRBD1 (5 bases). V was pared by 6 bases and J by 0 bases, with 11 bases between. Germline-derived CDR1 and CDR2 are DFQATT and SNEGSKA (reference sequence). The CDR3 extends over 13 amino acids. The CDR3 spells CSADDSLNTEAFF. CDR3 bases: TGCAGTGCAGACGACAGTTTGAACACTGAAGCTTTCTTT.

In this sample, this clonotype turned up many times. V is TRBV27 and J is TRBJ2-3; D possibly corresponds to TRBD2 (5 bases). Germline CDR1 MNHEY, CDR2 SMNVEV (reference sequence). This CDR3 is 12 amino acids long. Trimming removed 8 bases at V and 9 bases at J, with 15 bases between. The CDR3 DNA reads TGTGCCAGCTCCGAGGGAATGAGGACGCAGTATTTT. Protein product: CASSEGMRTQYF.

There are many counts of this clonotype. The CDR3, as DNA: TGCAGTGCTAGAGATCTTAGGGCCTACTACGAGCAGTACTTC. It translates to CSARDLRAYYEQYF. The chain recombines TRBV20-1 with TRBJ2-7; D ambiguous. The CDR3 runs to 14 residues. The V gene lost 0 bases and the J gene lost 3 bases, with 12 bases spanning the gap. Looked up from germline, CDR1 is DFQATT and CDR2 is SNEGSKA (reference sequence).

The gene calls are TRBV20-1 and TRBJ1-4; no clear D. Germline CDR1 and CDR2: DFQATT and SNEGSKA (reference sequence). The V end lost 3 bases, the J end lost 5 bases, and 10 bases lay between the germline ends. The CDR3 is 13 residues long. The CDR3 DNA reads TGCAGTGCTAGTGGCCAGCAGAATGAAAAACTGTTTTTT. Its protein is CSASGQQNEKLFF.

This clonotype showed up many times. The chain is built from TRBV27 and TRBJ2-3; 9 bases agree with TRBD2. The germline gives CDR1 MNHEY, CDR2 SMNVEV (reference sequence). The junction had 8 bases not matched to a gene; V was cut back by 2 bases and J by 5 bases. The CDR3 loop spans 16 amino acids. The CDR3 region has the DNA TGTGCCAGCAGTTTACTAGCGGGACCTCCCGGAGATACGCAGTATTTT. Amino acids: CASSLLAGPPGDTQYF.

This clonotype was detected ten times or more. The CDR3 nucleotides are TGCGCCAGCAGCTTGAAATATCAGGGTCCGAACACTGAAGCTTTCTTT. The encoded protein is CASSLKYQGPNTEAFF. The chain is built from TRBV5-1 and TRBJ1-1; maybe TRBD1 (5 bases). The CDR3 runs 16 residues. In germline, CDR1 is SGHRS, CDR2 YFSETQ. Trimming took off 1 base at V and 1 base at J, with 14 bases between the two ends.

This clonotype showed up many times. This rearrangement joins TRBV7-8 to TRBJ2-7; possibly TRBD1 or TRBD2 for D (5 bases each). Germline V gene data show CDR1 as SGHVS and CDR2 as FQNEAQ. The germline V and J ends were trimmed by 4 bases and 5 bases, with 36 bases remaining between them. This CDR3 contains 21 residues. The CDR3 protein is CASSYTLGRGPETLRGDEQYF. For the CDR3, the DNA is TGTGCCAGCAGCTACACCCTCGGACGGGGCCCCGAGACATTGCGAGGGGACGAGCAGTACTTC.

V and J are TRBV19 and TRBJ1-1; TRBD1 aligns across 9 bases. Unmatched junction bases numbered 6, after V lost 7 bases and J lost 3 bases. The CDR3 totals 14 residues. Looked up from germline, CDR1 is LNHDA and CDR2 is SQIVND (reference sequence). The CDR3 sequence is CASTPGTGYTEAFF. The DNA for the CDR3 is TGTGCCAGTACCCCCGGGACAGGGTACACTGAAGCTTTCTTT.

This clonotype was observed a handful of times. This chain links TRBV5-4 with TRBJ1-4; a weak D match, TRBD1 (6 bases). From germline, CDR1 is SGHNT and CDR2 YYREEE (reference sequence). The V end was cut by 3 bases, the J end by 4 bases, with 13 bases between. The CDR3 spans 15 residues. CDR3 DNA sequence: TGTGCCAGCAGCTGGGGGGCCGAAAATAATGAAAAACTGTTTTTT. It is translated as CASSWGAENNEKLFF.

This clonotype has only a few counts. The genes are TRBV6-4 and TRBJ2-3, with D possibly TRBD2 on 5 matching bases. CDR1 is MRHNA, CDR2 SNTAGT, per germline. V dropped 6 bases and J dropped 6 bases, with 22 bases sitting between them. The CDR3 has 16 amino acids. This CDR3 is CASSNTDGGGADTQYF. The CDR3 coding sequence is TGTGCCAGCAGCAACACTGACGGAGGAGGCGCGGATACGCAGTATTTT.

This chain joins TRBV11-3 and TRBJ2-2, with a tentative D call TRBD2 (5 bases). The CDR3 spans 16 residues. CDR1 SGHNT and CDR2 YENEEA come from the germline V gene. Trimming removed 8 bases at V and 0 bases at J, with 16 bases between. The CDR3 loop reads CASPPEVRPNTGELFF. The DNA of the CDR3 is TGTGCCAGCCCCCCGGAGGTTCGGCCGAACACCGGGGAGCTGTTTTTT.

The table lists this clonotype with many counts. As DNA, the CDR3 is TGCAGTGCTAGAGATCCTAATAGCGGGAGTTACACCGGGGAGCTGTTTTTT. As protein: CSARDPNSGSYTGELFF. J is TRBJ2-2 and V is TRBV20-1, with 9 bases that match TRBD2. V gave up 0 bases and J gave up 3 bases; unmatched junction bases: 8. The CDR3 extends over 17 amino acids. Germline V gene lookup returns CDR1 DFQATT and CDR2 SNEGSKA (reference sequence).

This clonotype was observed a few times. DNA of the CDR3: TGTGCCAGCAGCTTGGGCAGGGGGCCCGTGGATGAAAAACTGTTTTTT. This translates into CASSLGRGPVDEKLFF. The J gene is TRBJ1-4, the V gene TRBV7-2; TRBD1 matches at 8 bases. This CDR3 spans 16 amino acids. V lost 3 bases, J lost 6 bases, and 9 bases stayed unmatched. Germline V lookup: CDR1 SGHTA, CDR2 FQGNSA.

This clonotype came up many times. The chain joins TRBV28 to TRBJ2-5; 8 bases map to TRBD1. Per the germline V gene, CDR1 is MDHEN and CDR2 is SYDVKM. Trimming at V came to 5 bases and at J to 5 bases, leaving 7 bases not matched to a gene. The CDR3 totals 14 residues. CDR3 protein: CASSNRGSAETQYF. CDR3 bases: TGTGCCAGCAGTAACAGGGGGTCCGCCGAGACCCAGTACTTC. Supplemented by reference TRBV28 and TRBJ2-5, the full variable domain reads DVKVTQSSRYLVKRTGEKVFLECVQDMDHENMFWYRQDPGLGLRLIYFSYDVKMKEKGDIPEGYSVSREKKERFSLILESASTNQTSMYLCASSNRGSAETQYFGPGTRLLVL.

Only a few counts were recorded for this clonotype. The CDR3 DNA reads TGTGCCAGCGGGGCAGGATGGCTCCTCCACTTT. Protein sequence: CASGAGWLLHF. The V call is TRBV12-3 or TRBV12-4, the J call TRBJ1-6; possible D gene TRBD1, 5 bases. V dropped 8 bases and J dropped 15 bases, with 14 bases sitting between them. The CDR3 covers 11 residues.

This chain connects TRBV27 to TRBJ1-2; possible D gene TRBD1, 6 bases. V lost 3 bases, J lost 8 bases, and 13 bases lay in between. CDR1 and CDR2 (germline): MNHEY, SMNVEV (reference sequence). The CDR3 contains 13 residues. The CDR3 is CASSFGGLKGYTF. The CDR3 region has the DNA TGTGCCAGCAGTTTCGGGGGCCTGAAAGGCTACACCTTC.

The chain is built from TRBV5-5 and TRBJ1-1, with TRBD1 as a possible D gene (6 bases). Trimming left V 1 base short and J 4 bases short, with 14 bases between. This CDR3 contains 15 residues. Germline values: CDR1 SGHKS, CDR2 YYEKEE (reference sequence). DNA of the CDR3: TGTGCCAGCAGCTTGTTCCGCGGGGGGCCCACTGAAGCTTTCTTT. Translated: CASSLFRGGPTEAFF.

The sample holds many counts of this clonotype. The chain has TRBV2 and TRBJ2-3; 13 positions match TRBD2. Germline V gene lookup returns CDR1 SNHLY and CDR2 FYNNEI. The CDR3 runs 16 residues. Germline trimming cut 8 bases from V and 5 bases from J; bases unmatched to any gene: 10. CDR3: CASSPGLAGRQDTQYF. CDR3 in DNA: TGTGCCAGCTCACCGGGACTAGCGGGACGACAAGATACGCAGTATTTT.

This clonotype was recorded many times. The rearrangement uses TRBV9 and TRBJ2-5; no firm D call. The germline gives CDR1 SGDLS, CDR2 YYNGEE. Trimming removed 0 bases at V and 1 base at J, with 13 bases between. CDR3 length equals 16 residues. The CDR3 nucleotides are TGTGCCAGCAGCGTAGGGGCATCGGTTTTCCAAGAGACCCAGTACTTC. Protein product: CASSVGASVFQETQYF. The complete variable domain, with remaining parts taken from reference TRBV9 and TRBJ2-5, reads DSGVTQTPKHLITATGQRVTLRCSPRSGDLSVYWYQQSLDQGLQFLIQYYNGEERAKGNILERFSAQQFPDLHSELNLSSLELGDSALYFCASSVGASVFQETQYFGPGTRLLVL.

This clonotype was seen at least ten times. The chain combines TRBV20-1 with TRBJ2-1, with no clear D. The CDR3 spans 11 residues. With 6 bases removed from V and 9 bases from J, the gap between germline ends came to 12 bases. Germline lookup yields CDR1 DFQATT and CDR2 SNEGSKA (reference sequence). The DNA of the CDR3 is TGCAGTGCCCGGATGTCCGTTGAGCAGTTCTTC. As protein: CSARMSVEQFF.

This clonotype was seen only a few times. One junction end does not reproduce the germline sequence, and a read error may be involved. The chain is built from TRBV20-1 and TRBJ1-2; maybe TRBD1 (6 bases). This CDR3 comprises 11 residues. The germline CDR1 and CDR2 sequences are DFQATT and SNEGSKA (reference sequence). The CDR3 coding sequence is TGCAGCCGACAGGTCTCTGTTGGCGACACCTTC. Encoded protein: CSRQVSVGDTF.

This clonotype qualifies as medium-sized. J is TRBJ2-7 and V is TRBV2, with TRBD2 matching over 10 bases. Trimming took 7 bases from V and 5 from J; bases not matched to a gene: 11. The V gene's germline CDR1 is SNHLY and CDR2 FYNNEI. The CDR3 totals 15 residues. CDR3 in amino acids: CASTGELAGKDEQYF. The CDR3 nucleotides read TGTGCCAGCACCGGGGAACTAGCGGGGAAAGACGAGCAGTACTTC. The full variable domain, rest sourced from reference TRBV2 and TRBJ2-7, is EPEVTQTPSHQVTQMGQEVILRCVPISNHLYFYWYRQILGQKVEFLVSFYNNEISEKSEIFDDQFSVERPDGSNFTLKIRSTKLEDSAMYFCASTGELAGKDEQYFGPGTRLTVT.

This clonotype has at least ten counts. The chain combines TRBV9 with TRBJ2-5; D possibly corresponds to TRBD2 (6 bases). Trimming took off 3 bases at V and 4 bases at J, with 7 bases between the two ends. CDR1 is SGDLS and CDR2 is YYNGEE in the germline V gene. The CDR3 consists of 12 residues. CDR3 residues: CASSGAGETQYF. The CDR3 DNA reads as TGTGCCAGCAGCGGAGCGGGAGAGACCCAGTACTTC.

Many counts were recorded for this clonotype. The chain has TRBV6-2 or TRBV6-3 and TRBJ2-1, with 9 bases identical to TRBD2. In germline, CDR1 is MNHEY, CDR2 SVGEGT. The CDR3 is 16 residues long. Trimming cost V 0 bases and J 7 bases; bases outside gene matches: 7. CDR3 nucleotides: TGTGCCAGCAGTTACTCAGGGGCGGGAGGGCTGAATGAGCAGTTCTTC. Translation gives CASSYSGAGGLNEQFF.

In its sample, this clonotype was seen many times. The chain couples TRBV3-1 to TRBJ2-7; 10 bases match TRBD1. This CDR3 has 14 amino acids. V shed 4 bases, J shed 5 bases, and the junction held 5 bases outside the gene matches. Germline V gene data show CDR1 as LGHDT and CDR2 as YNNKEL (reference sequence). The CDR3 DNA is TGTGCCAGCAGCCCCCGGGACAGGGGAAACGAGCAGTACTTC. This gives the protein CASSPRDRGNEQYF.

This clonotype was seen many times. The V and J genes are TRBV4-1 and TRBJ2-7; D call uncertain. Germline CDR1 MGHRA, CDR2 YSYEKL. Trimming removed 4 bases from V and 4 bases from J, with 14 bases in between. This CDR3 contains 14 residues. The DNA of the CDR3 is TGCGCCAGCAGCCCTAGGGCAGGACGGTACGAGCAGTACTTC. Its protein is CASSPRAGRYEQYF.

This sequence joins TRBV11-1 and TRBJ2-7, with D uncertain. The CDR3 has 17 residues. V was shortened by 5 bases and J by 2 bases, with 22 bases between the two germline ends. Germline lookup yields CDR1 SGHAT and CDR2 FQDESV (reference sequence). As DNA, the CDR3 is TGTGCCAGCAGCCAAGAACCCGACTTGGTTCTAGCCTACGAGCAGTACTTC. Protein: CASSQEPDLVLAYEQYF. The variable domain in full, completed from reference TRBV11-1 and TRBJ2-7, reads EAEVAQSPRYKITEKSQAVAFWCDPISGHATLYWYRQILGQGPELLVQFQDESVVDDSQLPKDRFSAERLKGVDSTLKIQPAELGDSAMYLCASSQEPDLVLAYEQYFGPGTRLTVT.

The chain is built from TRBV5-1 and TRBJ2-1, with TRBD2 matching over 8 bases. The germline gives CDR1 SGHRS, CDR2 YFSETQ. The CDR3 has 16 amino acids. Trimming took 4 bases from V and 3 from J; bases not matched to a gene: 9. This chain's CDR3 is CASSPGTRSLYNEQFF. In DNA form, the CDR3 reads TGCGCCAGCAGCCCCGGGACTAGATCCCTCTACAATGAGCAGTTCTTC. The full variable domain, its missing parts supplied by reference TRBV5-1 and TRBJ2-1, is KAGVTQTPRYLIKTRGQQVTLSCSPISGHRSVSWYQQTPGQGLQFLFEYFSETQRNKGNFPGRFSGRQFSNSRSEMNVSTLELGDSALYLCASSPGTRSLYNEQFFGPGTRLTVL.

This clonotype was seen many times. This chain links TRBV28 with TRBJ1-1; D remains ambiguous. Per the germline V gene, CDR1 is MDHEN and CDR2 is SYDVKM. The CDR3 is 14 amino acids. Trimming shortened V by 6 bases and J by 3 bases, and 14 bases separated the two germline ends. CDR3: CASRPLRTYTEAFF. CDR3 DNA sequence: TGTGCCAGCAGACCCTTGAGAACGTACACTGAAGCTTTCTTT. The complete variable domain, with remaining parts taken from reference TRBV28 and TRBJ1-1, reads DVKVTQSSRYLVKRTGEKVFLECVQDMDHENMFWYRQDPGLGLRLIYFSYDVKMKEKGDIPEGYSVSREKKERFSLILESASTNQTSMYLCASRPLRTYTEAFFGQGTRLTVV.

The sample holds many counts of this clonotype. V gene TRBV20-1 combines with J gene TRBJ2-1; possible D gene TRBD1, 5 bases. Germline V CDR1 and CDR2: DFQATT, SNEGSKA (reference sequence). Trimming removed 3 bases from V and 8 bases from J, with 14 bases in between. CDR3 size: 13 residues. In DNA form, the CDR3 reads TGCAGTGCTAGGACAGTTCGAACCCATGAGCAGTTCTTC. Its translation: CSARTVRTHEQFF.

This clonotype was picked up many times. This sequence joins TRBV15 and TRBJ1-4; D possibly corresponds to TRBD1 (5 bases). Germline CDR1 reads LNHNV; CDR2 reads YYDKDF (reference sequence). The CDR3 covers 18 residues. Trimming left V 1 base short and J 0 bases short, with 15 bases between. In nucleotides, the CDR3 is TGTGCCACCAGCAGAGGGCTTGGGGGAAGGGCAACTAATGAAAAACTGTTTTTT. Protein product: CATSRGLGGRATNEKLFF.